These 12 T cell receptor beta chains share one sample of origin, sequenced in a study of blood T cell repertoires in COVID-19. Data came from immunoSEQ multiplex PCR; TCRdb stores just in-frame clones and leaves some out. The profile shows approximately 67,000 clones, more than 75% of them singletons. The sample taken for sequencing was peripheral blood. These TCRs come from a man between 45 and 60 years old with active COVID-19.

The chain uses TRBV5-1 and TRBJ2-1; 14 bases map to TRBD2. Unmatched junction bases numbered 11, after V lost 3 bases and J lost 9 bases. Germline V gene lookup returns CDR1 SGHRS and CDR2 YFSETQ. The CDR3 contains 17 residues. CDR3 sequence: CASSSGTSGSWIREQFF. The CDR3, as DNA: TGCGCCAGCAGCTCAGGGACTAGCGGGAGCTGGATTCGTGAGCAGTTCTTC.

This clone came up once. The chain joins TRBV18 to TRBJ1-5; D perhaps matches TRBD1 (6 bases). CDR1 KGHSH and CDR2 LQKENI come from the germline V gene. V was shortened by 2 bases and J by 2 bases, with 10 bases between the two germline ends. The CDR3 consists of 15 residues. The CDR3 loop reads CASSPGSGGNQPQHF. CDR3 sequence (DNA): TGTGCCAGCTCACCAGGATCAGGGGGCAATCAGCCCCAGCATTTT. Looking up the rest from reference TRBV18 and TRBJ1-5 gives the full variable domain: NAGVMQNPRHLVRRRGQEARLRCSPMKGHSHVYWYRQLPEEGLKFMVYLQKENIIDESGMPKERFSAEFPKEGPSILRIQQVVRGDSAAYFCASSPGSGGNQPQHFGDGTRLSIL.

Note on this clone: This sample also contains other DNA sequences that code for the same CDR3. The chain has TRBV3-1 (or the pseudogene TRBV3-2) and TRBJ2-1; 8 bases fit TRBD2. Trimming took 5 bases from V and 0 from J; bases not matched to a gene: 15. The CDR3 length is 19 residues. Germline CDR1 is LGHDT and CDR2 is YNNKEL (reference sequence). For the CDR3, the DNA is TGTGCCAGCAGCGCCCGTCAGCGGGAGTGCCAAAGCTCCTACAATGAGCAGTTCTTC. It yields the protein CASSARQRECQSSYNEQFF.

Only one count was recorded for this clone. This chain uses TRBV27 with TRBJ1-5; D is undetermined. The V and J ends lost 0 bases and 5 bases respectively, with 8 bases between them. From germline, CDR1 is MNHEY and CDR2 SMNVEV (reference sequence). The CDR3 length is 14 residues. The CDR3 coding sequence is TGTGCCAGCAGTTTATCGCAAGGAGATCAGCCCCAGCATTTT. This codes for CASSLSQGDQPQHF.

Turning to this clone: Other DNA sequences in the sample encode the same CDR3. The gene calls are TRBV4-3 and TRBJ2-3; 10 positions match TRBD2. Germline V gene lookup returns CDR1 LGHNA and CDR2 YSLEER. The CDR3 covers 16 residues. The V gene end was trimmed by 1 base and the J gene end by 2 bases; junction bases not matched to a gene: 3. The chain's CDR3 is CASSQGTSGSTDTQYF. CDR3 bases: TGCGCCAGCAGCCAAGGGACTAGCGGCTCCACAGATACGCAGTATTTT.

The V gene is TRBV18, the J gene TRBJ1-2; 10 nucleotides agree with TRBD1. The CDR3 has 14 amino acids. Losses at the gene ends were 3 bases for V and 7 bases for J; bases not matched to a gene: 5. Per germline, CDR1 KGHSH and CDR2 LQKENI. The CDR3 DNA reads TGTGCCAGCTCACCCGGGGGACAGGGGACTGGCTACACCTTC. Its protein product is CASSPGGQGTGYTF.

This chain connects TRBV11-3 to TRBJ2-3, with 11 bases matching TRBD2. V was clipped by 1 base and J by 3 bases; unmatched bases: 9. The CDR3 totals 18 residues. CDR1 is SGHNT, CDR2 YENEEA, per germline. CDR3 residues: CASSLGRVAGGPTDTQYF. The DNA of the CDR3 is TGTGCCAGCAGCTTAGGGAGGGTAGCGGGAGGGCCGACAGATACGCAGTATTTT.

The CDR3: CASSSTGTNYNEQFF. As DNA, the CDR3 is TGTGCCAGCAGCTCCACCGGGACTAACTACAATGAGCAGTTCTTC. The genes are TRBV7-2 and TRBJ2-1, with 7 positions matching TRBD2. Unmatched junction bases numbered 6, after V lost 4 bases and J lost 3 bases. The germline CDR1 and CDR2 sequences are SGHTA and FQGNSA. The CDR3 spans 15 residues.

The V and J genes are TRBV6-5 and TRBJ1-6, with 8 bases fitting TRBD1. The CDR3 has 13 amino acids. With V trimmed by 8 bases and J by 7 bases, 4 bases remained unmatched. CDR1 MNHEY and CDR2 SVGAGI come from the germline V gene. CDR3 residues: CASADRGNSPLHF. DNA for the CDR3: TGTGCCAGCGCCGACAGGGGCAATTCACCCCTCCACTTT.

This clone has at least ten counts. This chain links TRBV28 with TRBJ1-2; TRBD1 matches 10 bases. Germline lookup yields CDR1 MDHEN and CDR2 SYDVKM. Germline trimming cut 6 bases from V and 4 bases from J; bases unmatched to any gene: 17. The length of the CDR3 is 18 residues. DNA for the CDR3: TGTGCCAGCAGGGATAATTTGGACAGGGGGGAGCTTGGCTATGGCTACACCTTC. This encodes CASRDNLDRGELGYGYTF.

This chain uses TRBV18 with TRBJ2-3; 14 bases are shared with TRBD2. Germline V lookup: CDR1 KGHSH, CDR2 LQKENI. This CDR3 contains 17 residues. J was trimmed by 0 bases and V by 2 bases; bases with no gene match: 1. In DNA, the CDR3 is TGTGCCAGCTCACCATGGACTAGCGGGAGGAGCACAGATACGCAGTATTTT. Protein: CASSPWTSGRSTDTQYF.

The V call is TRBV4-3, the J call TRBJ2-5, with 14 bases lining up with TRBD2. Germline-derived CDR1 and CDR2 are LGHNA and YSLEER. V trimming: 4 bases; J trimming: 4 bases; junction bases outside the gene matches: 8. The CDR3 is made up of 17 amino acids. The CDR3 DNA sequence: TGCGCCAGCAGCCCGACTAGCGGGAGGGCCGGGGGAGAGACCCAGTACTTC. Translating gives CASSPTSGRAGGETQYF.